This is a list of T cell receptor beta chains from one sample in a study of shared clonotypes between healthy human individuals. The method was immunoSEQ multiplex PCR; TCRdb's version includes in-frame clones alone and lacks a portion of them. The table has 550,000 to 750,000 clones, about 90% seen once. Specimen: naive CD8+ T cells sorted from blood. All receptors derive from a man aged 30 to 39 in good health. CDR3s include the opening cysteine and the closing phenylalanine or tryptophan. D genes are given only for firm matches. The size of a clone is reported for some rows only, either as once, few or many, or as a class for expanded clones.

TRBJ2-7	TRBD2	once	TRBV19	CASSIELAGGSYEQYF	TGTGCCAGTAGTATAGAACTAGCGGGAGGTTCCTACGAGCAGTACTTC
TRBJ1-2	.	few	TRBV2	CASTPTRGYTF	TGTGCCAGCACCCCCACCCGTGGCTACACCTTC
TRBJ1-2	.	.	TRBV19	CASSIGQLLGYTF	TGTGCCAGTAGTATAGGACAGCTGCTGGGCTACACCTTC
TRBJ2-2	.	.	TRBV29-1	CSVVEGSNTGELFF	TGCAGCGTTGTGGAGGGGTCAAACACCGGGGAGCTGTTTTTT
TRBJ2-5	.	.	TRBV6-5	CASSAQETQYF	TGTGCCAGCAGTGCACAAGAGACCCAGTACTTC
TRBJ2-3	.	.	TRBV4-1	CASSPRNTDTQYF	TGCGCCAGCAGCCCCCGAAACACAGATACGCAGTATTTT
TRBJ2-5	TRBD1	.	TRBV7-9	CASSSRDRGLTKETQYF	TGTGCCAGCAGTAGCCGGGACAGGGGGCTGACAAAGGAGACCCAGTACTTC
TRBJ2-2	.	.	TRBV29-1	CSATKQTTGELFF	TGCAGCGCCACCAAACAGACCACCGGGGAGCTGTTTTTT
TRBJ2-5	.	.	TRBV7-9	CASSQRGLPYQETQYF	TGTGCCAGCAGCCAAAGGGGACTGCCGTACCAAGAGACCCAGTACTTC
TRBJ2-1	.	.	TRBV27	CASTILGGYEQFF	TGTGCCAGCACAATTCTGGGGGGCTATGAGCAGTTCTTC
TRBJ2-2	.	.	TRBV6-5	CASSPLGARTGELFF	TGTGCCAGCAGTCCATTGGGGGCTCGGACCGGGGAGCTGTTTTTT
TRBJ2-7	.	.	TRBV27	CASSLSRTTYEQYF	TGTGCCAGCAGTTTGTCACGGACTACGTACGAGCAGTACTTC
TRBJ1-4	TRBD1	.	TRBV5-1	CASSLEGQSNEKLFF	TGCGCCAGCAGCTTGGAGGGACAGTCTAATGAAAAACTGTTTTTT
TRBJ1-3	.	.	TRBV2	CASIGPPGNTIYF	TGTGCCAGTATCGGGCCGCCCGGAAACACCATATATTTT
TRBJ2-1	TRBD2	once	TRBV9	CASSVSGLASYNEQFF	TGTGCCAGCAGCGTAAGCGGACTAGCATCCTACAATGAGCAGTTCTTC
TRBJ1-1	TRBD1	.	TRBV7-9	CASSLSPGQGARSTEAFF	TGTGCCAGCAGCTTATCCCCGGGACAGGGGGCGCGGAGCACTGAAGCTTTCTTT
TRBJ2-7	TRBD2	.	TRBV28	CASQSGRAGYEQYF	TGTGCCAGCCAGAGCGGGAGGGCCGGGTACGAGCAGTACTTC
TRBJ2-7	.	.	TRBV7-8	CASSFASLGDEQYF	TGTGCCAGCAGCTTCGCGTCTCTCGGGGACGAGCAGTACTTC
TRBJ2-6	.	.	TRBV28	CASSYMVSGANVLTF	TGTGCCAGCAGTTATATGGTATCTGGGGCCAACGTCCTGACTTTC
TRBJ2-5	TRBD2	.	TRBV5-1	CASSWGRIGTIQETQYF	TGCGCCAGCAGCTGGGGCCGAATAGGGACTATACAAGAGACCCAGTACTTC
TRBJ2-3	.	once	TRBV7-8	CASSSFNDNSDTQYF	TGTGCCAGCAGCTCATTTAATGACAACTCGGATACGCAGTATTTT
TRBJ2-7	.	.	TRBV4-1	CASSQVAGTYEQYF	TGCGCCAGCAGCCAAGTTGCAGGTACCTACGAGCAGTACTTC
TRBJ2-2	.	.	TRBV5-1	CASSFSLQDNTGELFF	TGCGCCAGCAGCTTCTCTCTCCAGGACAACACCGGGGAGCTGTTTTTT
TRBJ2-7	.	.	TRBV5-1	CASSLSRFYEQYF	TGCGCCAGCAGCTTGTCGAGGTTCTACGAGCAGTACTTC
TRBJ1-5	.	once	TRBV27	CASGPDTSNQPQHF	TGTGCCAGCGGGCCGGACACGAGCAATCAGCCCCAGCATTTT
TRBJ2-7	.	.	TRBV7-5	CARTGRSGEPEQYF	TGTGCCAGAACCGGCCGGAGCGGGGAGCCCGAGCAGTACTTC
TRBJ2-1	.	.	TRBV7-2	CASSLVLGLYNEQFF	TGTGCCAGCAGCTTAGTTTTGGGGCTCTACAATGAGCAGTTCTTC
TRBJ2-7	.	.	TRBV5-1	CASSAWSPPLYEQYF	TGCGCCAGCTCCGCATGGAGTCCTCCGCTCTACGAGCAGTACTTC
TRBJ1-2	.	.	TRBV10-3	CAISESGDSYYGYTF	TGTGCCATCAGTGAGTCGGGTGACAGCTACTATGGCTACACCTTC
TRBJ2-5	.	.	TRBV28	CASSLRETQYF	TGTGCCAGCAGTTTACGGGAGACCCAGTACTTC
TRBJ2-7	TRBD1	.	TRBV5-1	CASSLGQGLGEQYF	TGCGCCAGCAGCTTGGGACAGGGGCTCGGCGAGCAGTACTTC
TRBJ2-7	TRBD2	once	TRBV7-9	CASREGGATYEQYF	TGTGCCAGCAGGGAGGGAGGGGCTACCTACGAGCAGTACTTC
TRBJ2-5	.	.	TRBV6-1	CASSGFVGQEETQYF	TGTGCCAGCAGTGGGTTTGTTGGGCAGGAAGAGACCCAGTACTTC
TRBJ1-4	TRBD1	.	TRBV11-2	CASSYGTGVNEKLFF	TGTGCCAGCAGCTACGGGACAGGGGTTAATGAAAAACTGTTTTTT
TRBJ2-7	TRBD1	.	TRBV2	CASSTDRDGLAYEQYF	TGTGCCAGCAGTACCGACAGGGATGGGTTAGCCTACGAGCAGTACTTC
TRBJ1-2	.	.	TRBV6-6	CASTYGGADYGYTF	TGTGCCAGCACCTACGGGGGCGCAGACTATGGCTACACCTTC
TRBJ2-7	.	few	TRBV9	CASSVHEQYF	TGTGCCAGCAGCGTTCACGAGCAGTACTTC
TRBJ2-7	TRBD1	.	TRBV2	CASRDSSYEQYF	TGTGCCAGCCGGGACAGTTCTTACGAGCAGTACTTC
TRBJ2-5	.	.	TRBV5-1	CASSSKEGQYF	TGCGCCAGCAGCTCAAAAGAGGGCCAGTACTTC
TRBJ2-3	TRBD2	.	TRBV2	CASSARTSGRVNTQYF	TGTGCCAGCAGTGCCCGGACTAGCGGGAGGGTAAATACGCAGTATTTT
TRBJ2-7	.	.	TRBV5-4	CASSASSSTSYEQYF	TGTGCCAGCAGCGCAAGCTCGAGTACCTCCTACGAGCAGTACTTC
TRBJ1-2	TRBD1	.	TRBV19	CASMTGNYGYTF	TGTGCCAGTATGACAGGGAACTATGGCTACACCTTC
TRBJ2-7	TRBD2	.	TRBV14	CASSPLWTSGGPYEQYF	TGTGCCAGCAGCCCCTTATGGACTAGCGGGGGCCCCTACGAGCAGTACTTC
TRBJ1-1	TRBD1	.	TRBV6-5	CASSQRTGASEAFF	TGTGCCAGCAGTCAAAGAACAGGGGCATCTGAAGCTTTCTTT
TRBJ2-1	.	.	TRBV27	CASSPQTSRYNEQFF	TGTGCCAGCAGTCCGCAGACTAGTCGGTACAATGAGCAGTTCTTC
TRBJ1-4	.	.	TRBV28	CASSLPKPFNEKLFF	TGTGCCAGCAGTTTACCGAAACCCTTCAATGAAAAACTGTTTTTT
TRBJ2-7	.	.	TRBV5-1	CASSLGLDYEQYF	TGCGCCAGCAGCTTGGGACTTGACTACGAGCAGTACTTC
TRBJ2-1	.	.	TRBV5-1	CASSLGPEQFF	TGCGCCAGCAGCTTGGGCCCGGAGCAGTTCTTC
TRBJ1-1	.	.	TRBV7-6	CASSLGKNTEAFF	TGTGCCAGCAGCTTAGGGAAAAACACTGAAGCTTTCTTT
TRBJ2-1	.	once	TRBV14	CASSPRSRSSYNEQFF	TGTGCCAGCAGTCCACGGTCGCGGAGCTCCTACAATGAGCAGTTCTTC
TRBJ2-7	.	.	TRBV9	CASSVAPTYEQYF	TGTGCCAGCAGCGTAGCCCCGACCTACGAGCAGTACTTC
TRBJ2-7	TRBD1	.	TRBV4-1	CASSMIRTGRYEQYF	TGCGCCAGCAGCATGATCAGGACAGGGAGGTACGAGCAGTACTTC
TRBJ1-5	.	.	TRBV6-1	CASSEDWHHSNQPQHF	TGTGCCAGCAGTGAAGACTGGCACCATAGCAATCAGCCCCAGCATTTT
TRBJ1-2	TRBD1	.	TRBV15	CATSGGWDRGYGYTF	TGTGCCACCAGCGGAGGGTGGGACAGGGGGTATGGCTACACCTTC
TRBJ2-7	.	.	TRBV29-1	CGVEVQPYEQYF	TGCGGGGTAGAGGTTCAGCCCTACGAGCAGTACTTC
TRBJ2-7	TRBD2	.	TRBV11-3	CASSITGLAREQYF	TGTGCCAGCAGCATAACCGGACTAGCGCGCGAGCAGTACTTC
TRBJ1-5	.	.	TRBV27	CASSLGRSNQPQHF	TGTGCCAGCAGTTTAGGTCGGAGCAATCAGCCCCAGCATTTT
TRBJ2-7	TRBD2	.	TRBV5-5	CASSWGGRTYEQYF	TGTGCCAGCAGCTGGGGGGGACGGACCTACGAGCAGTACTTC